These 10 T cell receptor beta chains were all obtained from the same sample, sequenced in a study of beta chain features in type 1 diabetes. Study-wide results and limits: Across all four CD4+ subsets, people with type 1 diabetes showed modestly shorter TCRB CDR3s.

No antigen has been identified for these receptors. Expressed TCRB transcripts were sequenced after all isolated RNA was converted to cDNA. TCRdb's copy holds only in-frame clones and misses some; the assay was immunoSEQ multiplex PCR. Among 200,000 to 300,000 clones listed, more than 11% were seen once. The sequenced material came from naive CD4+ T cells from blood. The receptor source for this set is a man aged 25 to 40 with type 1 diabetes.

The V and J genes are TRBV19 and TRBJ2-3; TRBD1 is a possible D gene (6 bases). CDR1 LNHDA and CDR2 SQIVND come from the germline V gene (reference sequence). The germline V and J ends were trimmed by 10 bases and 7 bases, with 21 bases remaining between them. The CDR3 is made up of 14 amino acids. For the CDR3, the DNA is TGTGCCACCGGGGCCCAGGGGAAGACTTATACGCAGTATTTT. It is translated as CATGAQGKTYTQYF.

CDR3 in DNA: TGTGCCAGCTCGCAGACAGTGGATAATGAAAAACTGTTTTTT. Residues: CASSQTVDNEKLFF. The rearrangement links TRBV18 to TRBJ1-4; a weak D match, TRBD1 (5 bases). The CDR3 runs to 14 residues. With 6 bases removed from V and 4 bases from J, the gap between germline ends came to 12 bases. In germline, CDR1 is KGHSH, CDR2 LQKENI.

This clone came up a few times. The chain is built from TRBV2 and TRBJ2-3; 8 bases agree with TRBD1. CDR3 length: 14 residues. Looked up from germline, CDR1 is SNHLY and CDR2 is FYNNEI. V was clipped by 8 bases and J by 0 bases; unmatched bases: 4. The CDR3 loop is CASAGQASTDTQYF. CDR3 sequence (DNA): TGTGCCAGCGCGGGACAGGCTAGCACAGATACGCAGTATTTT.

This clone was counted a few times. The V and J genes are TRBV18 and TRBJ1-1; TRBD1 is a possible D gene (6 bases). The germline CDR1 and CDR2 sequences are KGHSH and LQKENI. Trimming took 6 bases from V and 3 from J, leaving 14 bases between them. The CDR3 has 14 residues. The CDR3 loop is CASSPGQPYTEAFF. CDR3 DNA: TGTGCCAGCTCTCCCGGACAGCCGTACACTGAAGCTTTCTTT.

CDR3 DNA: TGTGCCAGTAGCACCGGGACAACATATCAGCCCCAGCATTTT. This gives the protein CASSTGTTYQPQHF. V and J are TRBV19 and TRBJ1-5, with a possible D match to TRBD1 (6 bases). The length of the CDR3 is 14 residues. Germline lookup yields CDR1 LNHDA and CDR2 SQIVND (reference sequence). Between the trimmed V and J ends, which lost 6 bases and 5 bases, there was a span of 14 bases.

This clone was seen more than once but under ten times. The chain carries TRBV5-6 and TRBJ2-4; TRBD1 matches at 8 bases. The junction had 7 bases not matched to a gene; V was cut back by 1 base and J by 1 base. CDR1 is SGHDT, CDR2 YYEEEE, per germline. This CDR3 region has 17 residues. CDR3: CASSLLQGAVAKNIQYF. DNA of the CDR3: TGTGCCAGCAGCTTGCTTCAGGGGGCGGTGGCCAAAAACATTCAGTACTTC.

This clone was picked up a small number of times. The genes are TRBV5-4 and TRBJ2-5; 9 bases agree with TRBD2. Germline V lookup: CDR1 SGHNT, CDR2 YYREEE (reference sequence). The CDR3 length is 15 residues. V shed 1 base and J 4 bases; nucleotides not matched to a gene: 5. The CDR3 loop is CASSLRGGGAETQYF. The CDR3 DNA reads as TGTGCCAGCAGCTTGCGGGGCGGGGGGGCAGAGACCCAGTACTTC.

This clone was recorded a few times. This chain connects TRBV30 to TRBJ2-7; TRBD1 matches at 8 bases. Trimming took 3 bases from V and 2 from J; bases not matched to a gene: 9. CDR1 is GTSNPN, CDR2 SVGIG, per germline (reference sequence). This CDR3 contains 15 residues. The CDR3 nucleotides read TGTGCCTGGAGAGATTTTGGGACAGGTACCTACGAGCAGTACTTC. It encodes CAWRDFGTGTYEQYF.

This chain connects TRBV6-5 to TRBJ2-5; 9 nucleotides align to TRBD2. The CDR3 consists of 14 residues. The junction had 8 bases not matched to a gene; V was cut back by 7 bases and J by 5 bases. CDR1 MNHEY and CDR2 SVGAGI come from the germline V gene. The CDR3 coding sequence is TGTGCCAGCATCCAAGCGGGAGGATGGGAGACCCAGTACTTC. Amino acid sequence: CASIQAGGWETQYF.

This clone was detected a few times. The rearrangement joins TRBV2 to TRBJ1-1; 10 bases are a match to TRBD1. From germline, CDR1 is SNHLY and CDR2 FYNNEI. CDR3 length: 15 amino acids. V shed 4 bases, J shed 5 bases, and the junction held 7 bases outside the gene matches. DNA for the CDR3: TGTGCCAGCAGTGTGCTTGGACAGGGGGGGACTGAAGCTTTCTTT. This encodes CASSVLGQGGTEAFF.